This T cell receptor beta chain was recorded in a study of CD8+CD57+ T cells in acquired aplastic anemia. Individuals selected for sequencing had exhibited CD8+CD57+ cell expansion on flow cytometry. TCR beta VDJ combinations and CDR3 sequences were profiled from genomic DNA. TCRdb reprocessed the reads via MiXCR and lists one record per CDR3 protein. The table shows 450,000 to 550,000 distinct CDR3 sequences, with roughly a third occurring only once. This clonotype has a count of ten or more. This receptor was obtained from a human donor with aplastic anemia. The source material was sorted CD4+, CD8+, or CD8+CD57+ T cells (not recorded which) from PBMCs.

Written as DNA, the CDR3 is TGTGCCAGCAGTGGCCCAGGGATGAACACTGAAGCTTTCTTT. Its protein is CASSGPGMNTEAFF. The chain uses TRBV25-1 and TRBJ1-1, with a possible D match to TRBD1 (5 bases). Germline values: CDR1 MGHDK, CDR2 SYGVNS. With 4 bases removed from V and 0 bases from J, the gap between germline ends came to 9 bases. The CDR3 spans 14 residues.